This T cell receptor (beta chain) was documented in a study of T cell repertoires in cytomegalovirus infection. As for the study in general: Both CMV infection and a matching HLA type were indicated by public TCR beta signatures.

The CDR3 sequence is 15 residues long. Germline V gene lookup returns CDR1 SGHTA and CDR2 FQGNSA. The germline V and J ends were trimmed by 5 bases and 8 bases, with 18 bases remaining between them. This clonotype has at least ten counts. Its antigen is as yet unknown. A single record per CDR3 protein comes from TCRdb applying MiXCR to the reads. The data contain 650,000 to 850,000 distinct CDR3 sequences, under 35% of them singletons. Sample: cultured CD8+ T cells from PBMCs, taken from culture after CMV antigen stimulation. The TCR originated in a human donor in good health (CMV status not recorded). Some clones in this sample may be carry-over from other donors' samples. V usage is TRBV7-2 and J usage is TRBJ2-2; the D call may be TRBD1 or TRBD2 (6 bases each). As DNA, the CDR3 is TGTGCCAGCAGCCCCCTGTTGGGGGGCATGGGGGAGCTGTTTTTT. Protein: CASSPLLGGMGELFF.